This T cell receptor (beta chain) is from a study of blood T cell repertoires in COVID-19. Study details: From the United States, Italy and Spain came samples of acute and convalescent COVID-19. PBMCs, B-cell-depleted T cells, or T cells provided the cDNA or gDNA that made up the material.

In the authors' workflow: Estimation of nucleated cell counts relied on the amplification of reference gene primers. TCRdb's table, derived via immunoSEQ multiplex PCR, lists solely in-frame clones and lacks some. V and J calls plus clone size are reproduced from that table; the DNA served to infer D and trimming. The repertoire consists of fewer than 300,000 clones, with 86% occurring once and the leading ten covering more than 10%. Between the trimmed V and J ends, which lost 2 bases and 0 bases, there was a span of 11 bases. The V gene's germline CDR1 is MNHEY and CDR2 SMNVEV (reference sequence). The CDR3 sequence is 15 residues long. This clone came up once. Seattle researchers signed up patients amid active infection and tracked them longitudinally.

The receptor's source is a woman in her thirties with COVID-19, enrolled during active disease. J is TRBJ2-7 and V is TRBV27, with D maybe TRBD1 (5 bases). Material for sequencing was peripheral blood. DNA for the CDR3: TGTGCCAGCAGTTTACAGGGTCCCTACTCCTACGAGCAGTACTTC. Residues: CASSLQGPYSYEQYF.